Included here is one T cell receptor (beta chain) sequence, with context. The method was immunoSEQ multiplex PCR; TCRdb's version includes in-frame clones alone and lacks a portion of them. Counted here are just over 7,500 clones, about four fifths occurring once; the ten biggest clones make up approximately 3%. The data were obtained in a study of chemoradiotherapy in HPV16-positive cancers. This specimen was blood, taken from a patient who underwent chemoradiotherapy. The sequence was obtained from a human donor with HPV-associated anogenital cancer.

The chain's CDR3 is CASSSLRGRSWQYF. The CDR3, as DNA: TGTGCCAGCAGCTCCCTAAGGGGGCGTTCGTGGCAGTACTTC. The chain has TRBV11-2 and TRBJ2-7; the match to TRBD1 covers 7 bases. The CDR3 is 14 residues long. V was pared by 4 bases and J by 9 bases, with 12 bases of the junction left unmatched. Per germline, CDR1 SGHAT and CDR2 FQNNGV.